The rows below give T cell receptor beta chains drawn from one sample of a study of blood T cell repertoires in COVID-19. Sequenced by immunoSEQ multiplex PCR; TCRdb stores in-frame clones only, minus some. The profile shows tens of thousands of clones, 70% to 90% of them singletons. The sequencing input was peripheral blood. The receptors shown here come from a man in his sixties with acute or convalescent COVID-19. CDR3s leave out the opening cysteine and the closing phenylalanine or tryptophan. Expanded clones are given a class, and other clones once, few, many or no size at all.

ASSIDFYEQY . 10 TRBV7-2
ASTSGGRTDTQY . 12 TRBV5-4
ASTEDSGTEAF . 11 TRBV18
ASRGFSYNEQF . 11 TRBV2
ASSDDSSGNTIY . 12 TRBV13
ASSLARQVDAKNIQY . 15 TRBV11-2
ASSQESGASGAADTQY . 16 TRBV4-2
ASRGADRGNYGYT . 13 TRBV19
ASSLADTEKLF . 11 TRBV7-9
SVVIVEAVSTGELF . 14 TRBV29-1
ATRTESHGELF . 11 TRBV10-2
ASSQGFGQAF . 10 TRBV6-5
ASSQDRVRGYT . 11 TRBV3-1/TRBV3-2
ASSGGREGETQY . 12 TRBV5-1
ASSLSTTENEKLF . 13 TRBV5-1
ASSLVGGGPEAF few 12 TRBV5-4
ASSRGQGVRYTEAF . 14 TRBV3-1/TRBV3-2
ASSEYPGLNTEAF . 13 TRBV10-1
ASSRQGGTEAF . 11 TRBV9
ASSAGTETLVYGYT . 14 TRBV9
ASSFSRLGQGRSPEAF . 16 TRBV12-1
ASSLGGENTIY . 11 TRBV5-1
ASSPTGNYGYT once 11 TRBV6-2/TRBV6-3
ASSPLLIGEGYT . 12 TRBV18
ASSFRTGLNTEAF . 13 TRBV5-6
ASSEEENRGSPLH . 13 TRBV2
ASSLDPPAGALQETQY . 16 TRBV11-2
ASSGRSNYGYT . 11 TRBV9
AISERTANNSPLH . 13 TRBV10-3
ASSQGQGNIYTEAF . 14 TRBV5-1
ASKRLPQGDYGYT . 13 TRBV5-1
ATSDTGGKYGYT . 12 TRBV24-1
ASSENRGSYNEQF . 13 TRBV6-4
ASSYGGSYEQY . 11 TRBV6-5
ASSFLGGGETQY . 12 TRBV19
AGSWGRDGYT . 10 TRBV2
ASSVPGYYEQY once 11 TRBV2
ASSLAGSSGLNIQY . 14 TRBV7-2
AIRNRQGLNTEAF many 13 TRBV10-3
ASSDRVNTEAF . 11 TRBV5-1
ASSIRGPSQPQH . 12 TRBV19
ASRETVSSYNSPLH . 14 TRBV5-1
ASSDQGWDEQY . 11 TRBV2
ASSQESLRTGVEQY . 14 TRBV3-1/TRBV3-2
ASSRAGAYEQY few 11 TRBV7-6
ASSRSTGELF few 10 TRBV2
ASSPANRQNTEAF . 13 TRBV5-1
ASSLSGSNEKLF few 12 TRBV5-1
ASSTQTGGVIWGNTEAF . 17 TRBV5-8
ASRGDRYTGELF . 12 TRBV2
ATTVPASGLAKNIQY . 15 TRBV19
ASSSYRVGRSYNEQF few 15 TRBV11-2
ASSLDGGQGTEAF . 13 TRBV5-1
ASSFYEKLF few 9 TRBV12-3/TRBV12-4
ASSLPGQVENTIY . 13 TRBV2
ASSRTANQPQH . 11 TRBV12-3/TRBV12-4
ASQRTEVASNYGYT . 14 TRBV13